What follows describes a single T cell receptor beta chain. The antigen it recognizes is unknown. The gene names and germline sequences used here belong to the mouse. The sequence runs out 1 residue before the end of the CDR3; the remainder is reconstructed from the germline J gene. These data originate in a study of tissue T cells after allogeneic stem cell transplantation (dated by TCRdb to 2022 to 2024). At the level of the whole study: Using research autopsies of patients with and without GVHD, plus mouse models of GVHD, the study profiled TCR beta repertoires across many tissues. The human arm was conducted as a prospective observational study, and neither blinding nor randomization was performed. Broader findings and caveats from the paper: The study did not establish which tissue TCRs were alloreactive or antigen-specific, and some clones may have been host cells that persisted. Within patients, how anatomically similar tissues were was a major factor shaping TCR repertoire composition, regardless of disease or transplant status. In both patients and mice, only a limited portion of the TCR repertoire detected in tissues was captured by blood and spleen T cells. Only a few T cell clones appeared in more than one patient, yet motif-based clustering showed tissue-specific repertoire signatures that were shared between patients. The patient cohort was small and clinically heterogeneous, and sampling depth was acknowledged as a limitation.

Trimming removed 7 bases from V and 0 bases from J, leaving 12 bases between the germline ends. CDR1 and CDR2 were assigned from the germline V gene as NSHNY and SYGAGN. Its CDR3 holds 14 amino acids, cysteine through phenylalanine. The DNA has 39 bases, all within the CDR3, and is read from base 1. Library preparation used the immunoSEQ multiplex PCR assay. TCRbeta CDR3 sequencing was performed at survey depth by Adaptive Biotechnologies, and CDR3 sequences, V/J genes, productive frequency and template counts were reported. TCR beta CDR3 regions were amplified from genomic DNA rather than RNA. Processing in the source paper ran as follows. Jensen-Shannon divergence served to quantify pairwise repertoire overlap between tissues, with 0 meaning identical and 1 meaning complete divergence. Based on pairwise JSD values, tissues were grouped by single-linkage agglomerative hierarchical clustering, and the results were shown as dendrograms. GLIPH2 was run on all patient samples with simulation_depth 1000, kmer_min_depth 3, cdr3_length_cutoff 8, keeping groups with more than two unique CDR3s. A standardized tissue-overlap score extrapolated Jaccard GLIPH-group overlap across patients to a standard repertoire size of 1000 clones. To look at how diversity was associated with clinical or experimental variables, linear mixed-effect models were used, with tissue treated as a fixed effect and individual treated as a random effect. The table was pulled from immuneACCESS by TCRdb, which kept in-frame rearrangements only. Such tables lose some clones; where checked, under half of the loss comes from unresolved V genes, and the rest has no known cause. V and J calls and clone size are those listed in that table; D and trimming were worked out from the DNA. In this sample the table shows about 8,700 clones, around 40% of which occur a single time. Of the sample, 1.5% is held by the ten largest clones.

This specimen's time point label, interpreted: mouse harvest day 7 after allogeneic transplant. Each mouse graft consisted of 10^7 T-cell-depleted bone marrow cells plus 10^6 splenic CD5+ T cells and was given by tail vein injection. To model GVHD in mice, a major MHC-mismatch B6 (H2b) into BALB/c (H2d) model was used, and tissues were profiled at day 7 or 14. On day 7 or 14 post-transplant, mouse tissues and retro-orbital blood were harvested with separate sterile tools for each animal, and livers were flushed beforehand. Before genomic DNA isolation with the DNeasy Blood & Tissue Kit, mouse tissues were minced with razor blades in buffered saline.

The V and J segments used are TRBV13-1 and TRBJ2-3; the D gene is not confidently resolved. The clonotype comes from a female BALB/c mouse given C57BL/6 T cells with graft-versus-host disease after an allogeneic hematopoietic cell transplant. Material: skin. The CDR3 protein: CASSSTTSAETLYF. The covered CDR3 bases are TGTGCCAGCTCCTCGACAACTAGTGCAGAAACGCTGTAT.